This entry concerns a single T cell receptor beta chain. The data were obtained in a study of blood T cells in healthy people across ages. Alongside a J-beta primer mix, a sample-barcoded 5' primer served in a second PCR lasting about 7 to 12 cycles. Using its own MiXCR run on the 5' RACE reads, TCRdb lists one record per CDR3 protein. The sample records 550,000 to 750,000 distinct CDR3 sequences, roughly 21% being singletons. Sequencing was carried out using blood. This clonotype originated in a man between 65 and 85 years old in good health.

The CDR3 sequence: CASSAETGVNEQFF. DNA for the CDR3: TGTGCCAGCAGCGCAGAGACGGGGGTCAATGAGCAGTTCTTC. This chain uses TRBV7-9 with TRBJ2-5; D is possibly TRBD2 (6 bases). The J call may not be correct, given that the DNA end is closer to TRBJ2-1. Germline V lookup: CDR1 SEHNR, CDR2 FQNEAQ (reference sequence). The CDR3 length is 14 residues.